What follows are 11 T cell receptor beta chains derived from one specimen sequenced in a study of T-cell memory formation after mild COVID-19. MiXCR, applied by TCRdb to the 5' RACE reads, yields one record per CDR3 protein. The sample contains under 300,000 distinct CDR3 sequences, roughly 15% of which appear only once. Source material: PBMCs or a T cell subset sorted from them (not recorded which). The receptors stem from a man between 18 and 29 years old who had mild COVID-19 (a few samples of this study predate the infection). Cell type and time point are not known.

Only a few counts were recorded for this clonotype. The genes are TRBV28 and TRBJ2-3, with D possibly matching TRBD1 (5 bases). Trimming left V 5 bases short and J 13 bases short, with 13 bases between. Germline V gene data show CDR1 as MDHEN and CDR2 as SYDVKM. CDR3 length: 11 residues. The CDR3 DNA follows: TGTGCCAGCAGTAGTCGACAGTGGGAGTATTTT. Its protein is CASSSRQWEYF.

V usage is TRBV2 and J usage is TRBJ2-5, with unresolved D. Germline V gene sequence: CDR1 SNHLY, CDR2 FYNNEI. Trimming pared 3 bases from V and 4 bases from J, leaving 12 bases between. This CDR3 region has 14 residues. The CDR3 coding sequence is TGTGCCAGCAGTGAGACCCAGGTACTAGAGACCCAGTACTTC. This sequence encodes CASSETQVLETQYF.

The chain links TRBV4-1 to TRBJ2-5; 8 nucleotides line up with TRBD2. Germline V gives CDR1 MGHRA, CDR2 YSYEKL. V dropped 5 bases and J dropped 4; count of bases not matched to a gene: 12. This CDR3 comprises 16 residues. The DNA of the CDR3 is TGCGCCAGCAGCGCCTCAGGCGGGGGGTGGGGAGAGACCCAGTACTTC. Its translation is CASSASGGGWGETQYF.

The chain couples TRBV6-5 to TRBJ2-3; 12 bases align to TRBD2. The germline V gene encodes CDR1 MNHEY and CDR2 SVGAGI. The CDR3 spans 16 residues. The junction had 2 bases not matched to a gene; V was cut back by 1 base and J by 3 bases. The CDR3 here is CASSYLTSGGTDTQYF. The CDR3 nucleotides are TGTGCCAGCAGTTACTTGACTAGCGGGGGAACAGATACGCAGTATTTT.

V and J are TRBV20-1 and TRBJ2-7, with 11 bases aligning to TRBD1. V trimming: 5 bases; J trimming: 3 bases; junction bases outside the gene matches: 3. The CDR3 runs 13 residues. The germline V gene has CDR1 DFQATT and CDR2 SNEGSKA (reference sequence). Here the CDR3 reads CSAGQGALYEQYF. DNA for the CDR3: TGCAGTGCTGGACAGGGGGCGCTCTACGAGCAGTACTTC.

This clonotype was observed a handful of times. The chain is built from TRBV5-1 and TRBJ2-7; TRBD2 aligns across 12 bases. The J segment lost 2 bases and the V segment lost 1 base, leaving 4 bases of the junction unmatched. CDR3 length: 16 residues. In germline, CDR1 is SGHRS, CDR2 YFSETQ. This CDR3 reads CASSLTSGGTPYEQYF. The CDR3 coding sequence is TGCGCCAGCAGCTTGACTAGCGGGGGGACCCCCTACGAGCAGTACTTC.

The chain links TRBV6-2 or TRBV6-3 to TRBJ2-7; D gene ambiguous. V shed 6 bases and J shed 3 bases, with 12 bases lying between them. The CDR3 has 13 residues. CDR1 is MNHEY, CDR2 SVGEGT, per germline. The CDR3 nucleotides read TGTGCCAGCAGGGAGCCGTCACACTACGAGCAGTACGTC. Its protein is CASREPSHYEQYV.

This chain uses TRBV5-1 with TRBJ2-3; no firm D call. This CDR3 has 13 residues. Germline-derived CDR1 and CDR2 are SGHRS and YFSETQ. V was cut by 4 bases and J by 6 bases, with 12 bases left in between. The CDR3 here is CASSRKLGDTQYF. The CDR3, as DNA: TGCGCCAGCAGCCGAAAACTGGGGGATACGCAGTATTTT.

This clonotype was detected only a few times. The V and J genes are TRBV5-6 and TRBJ1-2; TRBD1 is a possible D gene (5 bases). Trimming removed 4 bases at V and 4 bases at J, with 17 bases between. CDR3 size: 15 residues. Germline V gives CDR1 SGHDT, CDR2 YYEEEE. CDR3 bases: TGTGCCAGCAGCCCTCGCCCTGGGACTGCCTATGGCTACACCTTC. It encodes CASSPRPGTAYGYTF.

The chain carries TRBV28 and TRBJ1-5; TRBD1 matches at 7 bases. Germline assignment: CDR1 MDHEN and CDR2 SYDVKM. The junction had 2 bases not matched to a gene; V was cut back by 10 bases and J by 2 bases. The CDR3 contains 12 residues. The CDR3 region has the DNA TGTGCCAACGGACAGGGCAATCAGCCCCAGCATTTT. This translates into CANGQGNQPQHF.

This clonotype has only one observation. The chain combines TRBV10-3 with TRBJ2-7, with D unclear. The CDR3 spans 13 residues. Germline lookup yields CDR1 ENHRY and CDR2 SYGVKD. V lost 3 bases, J lost 3 bases, and 9 bases lay in between. The CDR3 loop reads CAISDGDGYEQYV. The CDR3, as DNA: TGTGCCATCAGTGACGGAGACGGCTACGAGCAGTACGTC.